The T cell receptor beta chain under discussion was sequenced for a study of cytomegalovirus exposure and HLA in healthy donors. About the study: Later, an analysis reported that the roughly 120 validation repertoires had used the same platform as the roughly 720 first-cohort repertoires.

This clone appeared once. The CDR3 sequence is 14 residues long. CDR1 is MNHEY, CDR2 SVGAGI, per germline. Trimming removed 6 bases from V and 4 bases from J, with 15 bases in between. The protocol was immunoSEQ multiplex PCR, while the TCRdb copy is restricted to in-frame clones and leaves out a portion. This sample yields 130,000 to 150,000 clones, of which 80% to 90% are seen a single time; 6.2% belongs to the top ten. The genes are TRBV6-5 and TRBJ1-1, with D possibly being TRBD1 (6 bases). This receptor was taken from a young woman in good health and CMV-seropositive. Sequenced material: PBMCs. CDR3 in amino acids: CASRGARGATEAFF. CDR3 coding DNA: TGTGCCAGCAGGGGGGCTCGGGGGGCCACTGAAGCTTTCTTT.